A selection of T cell receptor beta chains follows, all from one sample in a study of monozygotic twins with cystic fibrosis. Sequencing was performed with immunoSEQ multiplex PCR; in TCRdb, only in-frame clones are kept and a portion is missing. This sample has roughly 32,000 clones, with just over 95% found just once. Sample: blood. The receptors were sampled from a girl between 2 and 10 years old with cystic fibrosis. Both conserved end residues are part of each CDR3. Each record gives: V gene, clone size, CDR3 protein. The size field is filled for only some rows; it gives once, few, many or a size class.

v_gene: TRBV19; abundance: .; CDR3aa: CASSLTGASAEAFF
v_gene: TRBV25-1; abundance: .; CDR3aa: CASSDSTTGTRGDDTQYF
v_gene: TRBV6-1; abundance: .; CDR3aa: CASSETGLNSPLHF
v_gene: TRBV28; abundance: .; CDR3aa: CASRFNGYTEAFF
v_gene: TRBV7-8; abundance: .; CDR3aa: CASTNRLDSYGYTF
v_gene: TRBV27; abundance: .; CDR3aa: CASRGMGDQPQHF
v_gene: TRBV5-6; abundance: .; CDR3aa: CASSPPRTDLRAYEQYF
v_gene: TRBV5-6; abundance: .; CDR3aa: CASSSQLWEKANEKLFF
v_gene: TRBV14; abundance: .; CDR3aa: CASSHWDRTGYEQYF
v_gene: TRBV30; abundance: .; CDR3aa: CAWSPQSPYEQYF
v_gene: TRBV9; abundance: .; CDR3aa: CASSPSFGEGADHSPLHF
v_gene: TRBV19; abundance: once; CDR3aa: CASSIDTTYEQYF
v_gene: TRBV14; abundance: .; CDR3aa: CASSQRSYNEQFF
v_gene: TRBV27; abundance: once; CDR3aa: CASGHRGINSPLHF
v_gene: TRBV5-1; abundance: .; CDR3aa: CASSLEGGRNEDYTSDTQYF
v_gene: TRBV6-1; abundance: .; CDR3aa: CASSGYEQYF
v_gene: TRBV19; abundance: once; CDR3aa: CASSRGRVRSNEQFF
v_gene: TRBV13; abundance: .; CDR3aa: CASSSRQAGVDYEQYF
v_gene: TRBV19; abundance: once; CDR3aa: CASSPGGRANYGYTF
v_gene: TRBV10-3; abundance: .; CDR3aa: CAISESEGAGYGYTF
v_gene: TRBV18; abundance: .; CDR3aa: CASSLYTTGKGTEAFF
v_gene: TRBV11-2; abundance: few; CDR3aa: CASSPGETQYF